In this sample, the clone carrying this T cell receptor (beta chain) turned up many times. The antigen remains undetermined. These data come from a study of T-cell reconstitution after alpha-beta-depleted transplantation in children. Study-level findings and limits: Hyperexpanded clones declined; after one year, newly produced T cells mostly supplied diversity.

Preparing the TCRbeta library involved the use of unique molecular identifiers. MiXCR, run by TCRdb on the PCR reads, gives a single entry per CDR3 protein. The sample carries 250,000 to 300,000 distinct CDR3 sequences, about a tenth recorded once. The J segment lost 10 bases and the V segment lost 2 bases, leaving 4 bases of the junction unmatched. The germline V gene encodes CDR1 DFQATT and CDR2 SNEGSKA (reference sequence). CDR3 length: 12 residues. The sequence came from a boy under three years old with acute myeloid leukemia, due to receive a stem cell transplant. The source material was PBMCs, sampled before TCRalphabeta/CD19-depleted stem cell transplant. This chain links TRBV20-1 with TRBJ2-1, with 8 nucleotides matching TRBD2. CDR3 in DNA: TGCAGTGCTAGATACAGCGGGGGCGAGCAGTTCTTC. Translated: CSARYSGGEQFF.